This TCR beta chain was sequenced in a study of siplizumab effects on memory and regulatory T cells. General observations from the study: Unstimulated subsets accounted for the mapping of only a minor share of the clones that were alloreactive. Controls had 26.9% Treg-derived mappable alloreactive CD4+ clones on average, versus around 71% with siplizumab. The alloresponse seemed to draw substantially on naive T cells, which appeared more diverse than memory cells. No functional test confirmed suppression by proliferating siplizumab-culture Tregs.

With regard to this clone: Its antigen is currently unknown.

Libraries were prepared by immunoSEQ multiplex PCR; TCRdb keeps only in-frame clonotypes and omits some of them. The sample lists fewer than 110,000 clones; around 90% were seen once. The sample comprised non-Treg CD4+ T cells sorted from blood. The clonotype comes from a human donor in good health.

The CDR3 is CASSKTVYGYTF. The CDR3 DNA reads TGTGCCAGCAGCAAGACAGTCTATGGCTACACCTTC. J is TRBJ1-2 and V is TRBV7-9; possibly TRBD1 for D (5 bases). The CDR3 is made up of 12 amino acids. Germline CDR1 is SEHNR and CDR2 is FQNEAQ (reference sequence). Between the trimmed V and J ends, which lost 5 bases and 4 bases, there was a span of 8 bases.